This T cell receptor (beta chain) comes out of a study of immune evolution from preneoplasia to lung adenocarcinoma. Clones were read by immunoSEQ multiplex PCR, and TCRdb kept only the in-frame ones, dropping some. The sample has some 7,700 clones, 65% to 90% seen once; the top ten hold around 8.3%. The CDR3 has 14 residues. Per the germline V gene, CDR1 is MNHEY and CDR2 is SMNVEV (reference sequence). Between the trimmed V and J ends, which lost 3 bases and 0 bases, there was a span of 8 bases. In regard to this clone: Its target is not known.

Histologic diagnosis was independently verified by two lung pathologists. Findings and limits, study-wide: Clonality was highest in normal lung, lower in later-stage lesions apparently.

The chain is built from TRBV27 and TRBJ1-1; D call uncertain. The clonotype originates from a donor at least 70 years old with lung adenocarcinoma. Sequencing was carried out using FFPE minimally invasive lung adenocarcinoma tissue. CDR3 in DNA: TGTGCCAGCAGTTTTGGCACGATGAACACTGAAGCTTTCTTT. It is translated as CASSFGTMNTEAFF.